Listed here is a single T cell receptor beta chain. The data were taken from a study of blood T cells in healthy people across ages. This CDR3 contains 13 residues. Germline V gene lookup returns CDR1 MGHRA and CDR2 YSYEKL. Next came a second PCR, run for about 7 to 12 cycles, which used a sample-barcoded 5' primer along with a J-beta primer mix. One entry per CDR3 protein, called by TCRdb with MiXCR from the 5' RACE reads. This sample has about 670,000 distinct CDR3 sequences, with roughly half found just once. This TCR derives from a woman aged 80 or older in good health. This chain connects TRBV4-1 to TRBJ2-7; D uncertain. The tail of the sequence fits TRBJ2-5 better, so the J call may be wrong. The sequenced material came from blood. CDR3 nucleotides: TGCGCCAGCAGCCACCCGCTCCGAGAGACCCAGTACTTC. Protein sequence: CASSHPLRETQYF.